A single TCR beta chain is shown here with its context. The entry originates in a study of T cell changes during pregnancy in multiple sclerosis. The CDR3 consists of 14 residues. The V end lost 0 bases, the J end lost 7 bases, and 11 bases lay between the germline ends. Germline V gene data show CDR1 as SGHDT and CDR2 as YYEEEE. The protocol was immunoSEQ multiplex PCR, while the TCRdb copy is restricted to in-frame clones and leaves out a portion. The sample yields around 100,000 clones, approximately 91% seen once. The V and J genes are TRBV5-6 and TRBJ2-1, with D perhaps TRBD1 (5 bases). Specimen: peripheral blood, collected after pregnancy. This receptor was obtained from a female donor with multiple sclerosis, enrolled in a pregnancy study. CDR3 DNA sequence: TGTGCCAGCAGCTTGGATGGGGCAGAGAATGAGCAGTTCTTC. Protein: CASSLDGAENEQFF. The whole variable domain, remainder taken from reference TRBV5-6 and TRBJ2-1, is DAGVTQSPTHLIKTRGQQVTLRCSPKSGHDTVSWYQQALGQGPQFIFQYYEEEERQRGNFPDRFSGHQFPNYSSELNVNALLLGDSALYLCASSLDGAENEQFFGPGTRLTVL.